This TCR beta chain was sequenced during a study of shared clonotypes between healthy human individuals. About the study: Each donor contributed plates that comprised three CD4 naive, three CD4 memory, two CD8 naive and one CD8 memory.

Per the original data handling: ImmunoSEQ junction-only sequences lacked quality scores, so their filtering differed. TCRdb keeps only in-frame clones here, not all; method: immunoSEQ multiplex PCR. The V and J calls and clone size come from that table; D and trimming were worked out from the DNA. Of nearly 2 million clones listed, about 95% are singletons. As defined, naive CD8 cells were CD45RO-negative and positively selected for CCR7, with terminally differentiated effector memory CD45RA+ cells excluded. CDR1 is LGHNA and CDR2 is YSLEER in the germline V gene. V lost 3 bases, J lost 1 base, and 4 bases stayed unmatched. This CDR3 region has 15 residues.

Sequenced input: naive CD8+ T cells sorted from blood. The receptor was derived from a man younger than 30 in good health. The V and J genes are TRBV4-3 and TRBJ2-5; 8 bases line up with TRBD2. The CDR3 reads CASSQLLAAQETQYF. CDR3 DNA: TGCGCCAGCAGCCAGCTACTAGCGGCCCAAGAGACCCAGTACTTC.